This entry concerns a single T cell receptor (beta chain). This sample was taken from a study of T cells in tuberculosis. Thawed, overnight-rested PBMC were stained with GMM-loaded CD1B tetramer, viability dye and anti-CD3, then sorted. C32 glucose monomycolate from Rhodococcus equi was loaded onto the CD1B tetramers. Before cryopreservation, the sorted PBMC lost their CD14-expressing monocytes. Tetramer-negative cells, 90,000 to 100,000 per donor, were also sorted. Sequencing of TCR-alpha and TCR-beta chains was unpaired. This table comes from immunoSEQ multiplex PCR, and its TCRdb copy is limited to in-frame clones, with some not included. The table includes tens of thousands of clones, roughly 88% detected once. Broader study findings: Some low-affinity tetramer-binding T cells may be absent from this sample.

The sequenced sample was CD1b-GMM tetramer-negative cells sorted from PBMCs. The sequence was collected from an adult woman with latent tuberculosis.

The CDR3 nucleotides are TGTGCCAGCACCAGGACAGGGGGCTTTATTAATGAGCAGTTCTTC. Its translation is CASTRTGGFINEQFF. The chain carries TRBV27 and TRBJ2-1, with TRBD1 matching over 11 bases. CDR3 length equals 15 residues. Trimming at V came to 7 bases and at J to 7 bases, leaving 9 bases not matched to a gene. Germline-derived CDR1 and CDR2 are MNHEY and SMNVEV (reference sequence).